The 2 T cell receptor beta chains below come from one sample, sequenced in a study of beta chain features in type 1 diabetes. The study reverse transcribed the entire isolated RNA, so it sequenced expressed TCRB transcripts. Some clones are missing from TCRdb's copy, which holds only in-frame ones; the method was immunoSEQ multiplex PCR. This sample has over 300,000 clones, with 6.5% to 10% found just once. Sequenced sample: central memory CD4+ T cells from blood. These receptor sequences come from a woman between 18 and 30 years old in good health.

The gene calls are TRBV6-1 and TRBJ2-7; no reliable D call. Germline CDR1 reads MNHNS; CDR2 reads SASEGT. CDR3 length equals 13 residues. V gave up 2 bases and J gave up 2 bases, with 7 bases separating them. CDR3 DNA sequence: TGTGCCAGCAGTGAACAGCCCACCTACGAGCAGTACTTC. Translation: CASSEQPTYEQYF.

The rearrangement links TRBV5-1 to TRBJ2-6, with TRBD1 matching 9 bases. The V gene end was trimmed by 4 bases and the J gene end by 0 bases; junction bases not matched to a gene: 5. The CDR3 consists of 17 residues. Germline V gene data show CDR1 as SGHRS and CDR2 as YFSETQ. Here the CDR3 DNA reads TGCGCCAGCAGCGTCGGGACAGGGTACTCTGGGGCCAACGTCCTGACTTTC. It encodes CASSVGTGYSGANVLTF. The variable domain in full, with the rest retrieved from reference TRBV5-1 and TRBJ2-6, is KAGVTQTPRYLIKTRGQQVTLSCSPISGHRSVSWYQQTPGQGLQFLFEYFSETQRNKGNFPGRFSGRQFSNSRSEMNVSTLELGDSALYLCASSVGTGYSGANVLTFGAGSRLTVL.